These 2 T cell receptor beta chains came from one sample sequenced in a study of glioma-infiltrating T cells after dendritic cell vaccination. Time point here: after dendritic cell vaccination, including at tumor progression/relapse. TCRdb's table, derived via immunoSEQ multiplex PCR, lists solely in-frame clones and lacks some. The sample holds some 91,000 clones, 70% to 90% seen once. Sequencing was performed on blood, taken after dendritic cell vaccination. The receptors here all came from a human donor with glioblastoma.

The rearrangement links TRBV14 to TRBJ1-6, with 10 bases fitting TRBD1. The CDR3 runs 15 residues. The V segment lost 1 base and the J segment 7 bases; nucleotides outside the gene matches: 1. Per germline, CDR1 SGHDN and CDR2 FVKESK. The CDR3 sequence: CASSQGQGANSPLHF. DNA for the CDR3: TGTGCCAGCAGCCAAGGACAGGGGGCGAATTCACCCCTCCACTTT.

A note on this clone: Distinct nucleotide sequences in the sample also encode this CDR3. DNA for the CDR3: TGTGCCAGCAGTGCCAGGGCGGACGGCGGATGGCAGTACGTC. This gives the protein CASSARADGGWQYV. The chain links TRBV6-1 to TRBJ2-7, with D tentatively TRBD1 (5 bases). V was trimmed by 4 bases and J by 9 bases, leaving 19 bases between them. Germline CDR1 is MNHNS and CDR2 is SASEGT. The length of the CDR3 is 14 residues.